The T cell receptor beta chain under discussion was sequenced for a study of T-cell reconstitution after alpha-beta-depleted transplantation in children. Study-level points and caveats: The study reportedly traced alpha-beta T cells about two months after transplant to several hundred expanded graft clones. Hyperexpanded clones declined; after one year, newly produced T cells mostly supplied diversity.

Construction of the TCRbeta library involved unique molecular identifiers. MiXCR, applied by TCRdb to the PCR reads, yields one record per CDR3 protein. This sample has some 10,000 distinct CDR3 sequences, with more than 11% found just once. This clonotype was seen a handful of times. What it recognizes is unknown. The germline V and J ends were trimmed by 6 bases and 3 bases, with 18 bases remaining between them. Germline CDR1 reads LNHDA; CDR2 reads SQIVND (reference sequence). This CDR3 contains 16 residues. This chain joins TRBV19 and TRBJ1-5; D is ambiguous. The sample in question was PBMCs, mostly from graft donor cells, obtained 60 days after TCRalphabeta/CD19-depleted stem cell transplant. The clonotype comes from a male patient between 5 and 17 years old who had a stem cell transplant for acute lymphoblastic leukemia, so the T cells may come from the graft donor. CDR3 DNA sequence: TGTGCCAGTAGCACCAGGCGCGAACCGGTCAATCAGCCCCAGCATTTT. Translated, it gives CASSTRREPVNQPQHF.